This T cell receptor (beta chain) stems from a study of shared clonotypes between healthy human individuals. For the study at large: A donor's plate count was three for CD4 naive and three for CD4 memory; CD8 naive had two and CD8 memory one.

Produced via immunoSEQ multiplex PCR; TCRdb's table is partial and in-frame only. In the table there are around 1.1 million clones, approximately 77% of which are singletons. Points on this clone: Antigen specificity is unknown.

Study outcomes and limitations: Approximately 5% of naive CD4 clonotypes were shared across four donors. Clonotypes not shared had lower generation probabilities than those common to all four donors. Sequencing of the sorted subsets was shown by rarefaction to be incomplete despite large depth.

The sequence came from a man in his late teens or twenties in good health. Some clones in this sample may be carry-over from other donors' samples. Sequenced input: memory CD4+ T cells from PBMCs. Subset denoted: CD45RA-negative fraction.

This chain's CDR3 is CASSVEEYYGNTIYF. The CDR3 DNA is TGTGCCAGCAGCGTAGAGGAGTATTACGGAAACACCATATATTTT. This chain uses TRBV9 with TRBJ1-3; no reliable D call. There are 15 residues in the CDR3. V was trimmed by 0 bases and J by 4 bases, leaving 11 bases between them. Germline CDR1 and CDR2: SGDLS and YYNGEE. The full variable domain, rest sourced from reference TRBV9 and TRBJ1-3, is DSGVTQTPKHLITATGQRVTLRCSPRSGDLSVYWYQQSLDQGLQFLIQYYNGEERAKGNILERFSAQQFPDLHSELNLSSLELGDSALYFCASSVEEYYGNTIYFGEGSWLTVV.